This TCR beta chain was obtained from a study of blood T cell repertoires in COVID-19. Background on the study: COVID-19 samples, acute and convalescent, were from the United States, Italy and Spain.

This CDR3 has 15 residues. Losses at the gene ends were 0 bases for V and 4 bases for J; bases not matched to a gene: 1. Germline CDR1 is SGHNT and CDR2 is YENEEA. The method was immunoSEQ multiplex PCR; TCRdb's version includes in-frame clones alone and lacks a portion of them. The sample shows around 200,000 clones, approximately 82% of them seen only once. The sequenced material came from peripheral blood. The V and J genes are TRBV11-3 and TRBJ2-1, with TRBD2 matching 9 bases. The receptor was isolated from a middle-aged man with active or convalescent COVID-19. CDR3 nucleotides: TGTGCCAGCAGCTTAGAGACTAGCGGATACAATGAGCAGTTCTTC. Its translation is CASSLETSGYNEQFF.